This T cell receptor beta chain was recorded in a study of PD-1 blockade in classical Hodgkin lymphoma. Germline V CDR1 and CDR2: SGHTS, YDEGEE. Trimming took 4 bases from V and 4 from J; bases not matched to a gene: 7. The CDR3 consists of 15 residues. Notes on this clone: No antigen is known for it.

Time point of the sample: cycle 4 day 1 (C4D1), after 6 weeks of nivolumab. All patients experienced relapse after autologous stem cell transplantation, and brentuximab vedotin exposure was variable. Measured with immunoSEQ multiplex PCR; TCRdb has only the in-frame clones, and not every one. Among over 20,000 clones, 75% to 90% were seen once, and the ten largest hold about an eighth. Study findings and constraints: No one has yet defined what causes the repertoire differences, which may be disease activity or prior therapy. Any patient who commenced nivolumab under 1 year after ASCT was excluded. Complete responders started with a diversity level that resembled newly diagnosed patients at baseline. Newly diagnosed patients had baseline TCR diversity that was reportedly lower than that of healthy donors.

This receptor was identified in a human donor with classical Hodgkin lymphoma. The specimen was peripheral blood mononuclear cells (PBMCs), collected before the fourth cycle of nivolumab. The rearrangement uses TRBV5-8 and TRBJ1-4, with 7 positions matching TRBD1. The CDR3 spells CASSVTGTVNEKLFF. In DNA form, the CDR3 reads TGTGCCAGCAGCGTGACCGGGACAGTTAATGAAAAACTGTTTTTT.